The present T cell receptor beta chain was sequenced within a study of blood T cell repertoires in COVID-19. The germline gives CDR1 SNHLY, CDR2 FYNNEI. Trimming cost V 8 bases and J 10 bases, with 17 bases left between them. CDR3 length equals 12 residues. Using immunoSEQ multiplex PCR, the repertoire was profiled, and TCRdb retains in-frame clones only, with some absent. The data hold 200,000 to 250,000 clones, with 70% to 85% observed a single time. This sequence originates from a woman of 80 years or more with COVID-19, enrolled during active disease. The chain has TRBV2 and TRBJ1-1, with D tentatively TRBD1 (5 bases). The sequencing input was peripheral blood. CDR3 region: CASGSTAGGAFF. DNA for the CDR3: TGTGCCAGCGGGAGTACTGCGGGGGGAGCTTTCTTT.